This TCR beta chain was recovered during a study of T cell responses to AZD1222 COVID-19 vaccine. Whole-study results and caveats: Vaccine-associated CD4 TCRs ranged over spike, dominating at 160-218 and 743-854. Scientists sampled the repertoires only once the peak T cell response had passed.

Comments on this clone: Its specificity is not known.

V gave up 5 bases and J gave up 6 bases, with 17 bases separating them. CDR1 and CDR2 (germline): SEHNR, FQNEAQ (reference sequence). The CDR3 is 15 amino acids. Here immunoSEQ multiplex PCR was the method, and the copy in TCRdb shows in-frame clones only, minus some. The repertoire holds tens of thousands of clones, nearly 90% seen once, with 1% to 1.5% in the top ten. The clonotype originates from an adult who received the AZD1222 COVID-19 vaccine. The sample consisted of peripheral blood, taken 28 days after the second AZD1222 dose. This chain uses TRBV7-9 with TRBJ1-3; D is uncertain. CDR3 DNA: TGTGCCAGCAGCCGCCTGGGTAGGGTCCAAAACACCATATATTTT. Protein product: CASSRLGRVQNTIYF.